One and the same sample provided the 8 T cell receptor beta chains below, sequenced in a study of molecular identifiers for immune sequencing clone quantification. TCRdb re-called the PCR reads with MiXCR, one entry per CDR3 protein. Of more than 250,000 distinct CDR3 sequences in the sample, around 21% were seen once. The sequenced sample was naive CD8+ T cells from blood, with Jurkat cell RNA spiked in. As for subset: FACS-sorted CD8+CD4-CCR7+CD45RA+ naive T cells. The receptor set was obtained from a human donor in good health. Some libraries in this study had Jurkat cell RNA spiked in.

As concerns this clonotype: A read error may be the cause here, since a much bigger clone is one base away. CDR3 residues: CASSLGPSQGYGYTF. The CDR3 DNA follows: TGTGCCAGCAGCTTGGGGCCAAGTCAGGGCTATGGCTACACCTTC. This rearrangement joins TRBV5-3 to TRBJ1-2, with D perhaps matching TRBD1 (5 bases). TRBV5-3 carries the ORF label, with uncertain function. The CDR3 length is 15 residues.

The table lists this clonotype with a count of one. The rearrangement joins TRBV30 to TRBJ1-3, with D hard to call. The CDR3 totals 13 residues. Germline values: CDR1 GTSNPN, CDR2 SVGIG (reference sequence). V gave up 0 bases and J gave up 8 bases, with 11 bases separating them. CDR3 coding DNA: TGTGCCTGGAGTGTATACAAGGTGGACACCATATATTTT. Its protein product is CAWSVYKVDTIYF.

This clonotype was recorded a few times. The V call is TRBV7-9, the J call TRBJ2-2; 9 nucleotides line up with TRBD1. J was trimmed by 2 bases and V by 4 bases; bases with no gene match: 14. Germline V CDR1 and CDR2: SEHNR, FQNEAQ (reference sequence). The CDR3 is 19 residues long. CDR3 loop: CASSSEGTGRTTNTGELFF. In DNA, the CDR3 is TGTGCCAGCAGCTCCGAAGGGACAGGGCGCACCACCAACACCGGGGAGCTGTTTTTT.

In this sample, this clonotype turned up many times. The V call is TRBV20-1, the J call TRBJ2-3, with 9 bases aligning to TRBD1. J gave up 2 bases and V 0 bases, and 6 bases lay outside the gene matches. Germline V CDR1 and CDR2: DFQATT, SNEGSKA (reference sequence). The CDR3 has 16 residues. CDR3 sequence (DNA): TGCAGTGCTAGAGAGGGACAGGGCCTAAACACAGATACGCAGTATTTT. It encodes CSAREGQGLNTDTQYF.

This chain connects TRBV20-1 to TRBJ1-4, with D uncertain. This CDR3 region has 14 residues. Trimming pared 3 bases from V and 0 bases from J, leaving 8 bases between. CDR1 is DFQATT, CDR2 SNEGSKA, per germline (reference sequence). The DNA of the CDR3 is TGCAGTGCTAGGTACAGCACAACTAATGAAAAACTGTTTTTT. Translated: CSARYSTTNEKLFF.

Many counts were recorded for this clonotype. This rearrangement joins TRBV5-1 to TRBJ1-1, with TRBD1 identical over 7 bases. The V gene's germline CDR1 is SGHRS and CDR2 YFSETQ. The CDR3 loop spans 14 amino acids. The V and J ends lost 4 bases and 7 bases, in that order; junction bases with no gene match: 10. The CDR3 here is CASSLVGGRSEAFF. The CDR3 DNA is TGCGCCAGCAGCCTTGTAGGGGGCAGGAGTGAAGCTTTCTTT. Full variable domain (missing parts from reference TRBV5-1 and TRBJ1-1): KAGVTQTPRYLIKTRGQQVTLSCSPISGHRSVSWYQQTPGQGLQFLFEYFSETQRNKGNFPGRFSGRQFSNSRSEMNVSTLELGDSALYLCASSLVGGRSEAFFGQGTRLTVV.

The sample holds many counts of this clonotype. V gene TRBV29-1 combines with J gene TRBJ2-7; D gene ambiguous. The V end was cut by 4 bases, the J end by 6 bases, with 7 bases between. Germline V CDR1 and CDR2: SQVTM, ANQGSEA. This CDR3 contains 10 residues. The CDR3 reads CSVVWVEQYF. DNA of the CDR3: TGCAGCGTTGTTTGGGTCGAGCAGTACTTC.

This clonotype has ten or more counts. V is TRBV28 and J is TRBJ2-7; 7 nucleotides agree with TRBD1. Unmatched junction bases numbered 4, after V lost 8 bases and J lost 0 bases. Germline loops: CDR1 MDHEN, CDR2 SYDVKM. This CDR3 is 13 amino acids long. DNA of the CDR3: TGTGCCAGCGGCCGGGACAGCTCCTACGAGCAGTACTTC. Its protein product is CASGRDSSYEQYF.